The following is a T cell receptor beta chain sequence with its context. Its antigen is currently unknown. Produced via immunoSEQ multiplex PCR; TCRdb's table is partial and in-frame only. The table lists approximately 70,000 clones, around 81% of them singletons. These data belong to a study of vaccination effects on CD4 cells after COVID-19. Germline CDR1 SGHNT, CDR2 YENEEA. This CDR3 contains 13 residues. V lost 3 bases, J lost 2 bases, and 6 bases lay in between. Expansion with viral peptide pools was applied to antigen-specific CD4+ T cells by the ViraFEST assay prior to sequencing. After around 10 days in culture, the CD4+ T cells were isolated. Two doses of either BNT162b2 or mRNA-1273 were given to each participant. The culture medium for 1.5 million to 2.5 million PBMC per well included around 10 IU/ml IL-2 and about 9.9 ug/ml peptides. General study points: Healthy vaccinees had only 1 of 255 vaccine-induced clones cross-react with common cold coronaviruses.

The chain has TRBV11-3 and TRBJ2-3; D call uncertain. The TCR comes from a human donor who received a COVID-19 vaccine. Material: CD4+ T cells from PBMCs cultured with HCoV-229E spike peptides, obtained after COVID-19 vaccination. CDR3 amino acids: CASSFLNTDTQYF. In DNA form, the CDR3 reads TGTGCCAGCAGCTTCCTTAACACAGATACGCAGTATTTT.